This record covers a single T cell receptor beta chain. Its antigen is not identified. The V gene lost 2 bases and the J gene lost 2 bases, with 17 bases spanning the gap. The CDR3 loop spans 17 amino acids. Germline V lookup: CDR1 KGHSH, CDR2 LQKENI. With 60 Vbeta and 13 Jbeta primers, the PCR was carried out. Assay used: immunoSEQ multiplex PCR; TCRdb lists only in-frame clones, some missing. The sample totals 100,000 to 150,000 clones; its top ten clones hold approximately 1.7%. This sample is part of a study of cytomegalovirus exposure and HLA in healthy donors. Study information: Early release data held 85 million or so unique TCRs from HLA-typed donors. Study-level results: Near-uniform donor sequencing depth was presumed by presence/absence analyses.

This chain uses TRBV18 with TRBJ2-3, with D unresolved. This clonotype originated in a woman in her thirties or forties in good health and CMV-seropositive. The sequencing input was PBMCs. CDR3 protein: CASSPVQVVYPTDTQYF. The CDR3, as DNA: TGTGCCAGCTCACCAGTCCAGGTCGTCTATCCCACAGATACGCAGTATTTT.